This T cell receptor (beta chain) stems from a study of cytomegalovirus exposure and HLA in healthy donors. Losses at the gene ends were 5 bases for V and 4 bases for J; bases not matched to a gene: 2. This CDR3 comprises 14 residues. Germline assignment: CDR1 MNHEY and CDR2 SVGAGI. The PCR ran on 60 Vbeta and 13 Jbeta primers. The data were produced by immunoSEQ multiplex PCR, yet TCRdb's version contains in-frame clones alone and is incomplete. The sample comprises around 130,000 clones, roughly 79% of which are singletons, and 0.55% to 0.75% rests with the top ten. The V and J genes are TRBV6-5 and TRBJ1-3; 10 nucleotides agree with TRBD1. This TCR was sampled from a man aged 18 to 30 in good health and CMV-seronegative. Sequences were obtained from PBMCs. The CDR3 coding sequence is TGTGCCAGCAGTGGACAGGGGGTAGGAAACACCATATATTTT. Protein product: CASSGQGVGNTIYF.